This is a list of T cell receptor beta chains from one sample in a study of blood T cell repertoires in COVID-19. Some clones are missing from TCRdb's copy, which holds only in-frame ones; the method was immunoSEQ multiplex PCR. The repertoire includes 200,000 to 300,000 clones, 84% of them detected once, and 1.5% sits in the top ten. The sample consisted of peripheral blood. The origin of the receptors is a woman in her thirties or forties who had recovered from COVID-19. Both conserved end residues are part of each CDR3. D genes are given only for firm matches. Clone size is shown for a subset of rows, as once, few, many or a class of expanded clone.

abundance,j_gene,v_gene,d_gene,CDR3aa,CDR3nt
.,TRBJ2-3,TRBV7-9,.,CASSLRSGGTDTQYF,TGTGCCAGCAGCTTAAGGTCAGGGGGCACAGATACGCAGTATTTT
once,TRBJ1-2,TRBV29-1,TRBD1,CSVVDRGGYTF,TGCAGCGTCGTTGACAGGGGCGGCTACACCTTC
once,TRBJ1-4,TRBV28,TRBD1,CASSLTQGTGKLFF,TGTGCCAGCAGTTTAACACAGGGGACGGGAAAACTGTTTTTT
.,TRBJ2-7,TRBV2,.,CASSDGRVEQYF,TGTGCCAGCAGTGATGGCAGGGTCGAGCAGTACTTC
once,TRBJ2-1,TRBV24-1,.,CATSDSRRGLFYNEQFF,TGTGCCACCAGTGATTCAAGGAGGGGGCTATTCTACAATGAGCAGTTCTTC
.,TRBJ2-1,TRBV24-1,TRBD1,CATSDQGQPNEQFF,TGTGCCACCAGTGATCAGGGACAGCCCAATGAGCAGTTCTTC
few,TRBJ1-1,TRBV2,TRBD1,CASSTQGAGDTEAFF,TGTGCCAGCAGTACACAGGGGGCGGGGGACACTGAAGCTTTCTTT
once,TRBJ1-2,TRBV18,TRBD1,CASSPLDRGQSGYGYTF,TGTGCCAGCTCACCCCTCGACAGGGGGCAGAGTGGGTATGGCTACACCTTC
.,TRBJ1-2,TRBV7-3,.,CASSTGGPHEYGYTF,TGTGCCAGCAGCACTGGGGGCCCCCACGAATATGGCTACACCTTC
.,TRBJ2-5,TRBV29-1,TRBD2,CSVQRGTYQETQYF,TGCAGCGTCCAGCGGGGGACCTACCAAGAGACCCAGTACTTC
few,TRBJ1-3,TRBV30,.,CAWSPYGGSGNTIYF,TGTGCCTGGAGTCCGTACGGGGGCTCTGGAAACACCATATATTTT
.,TRBJ2-2,TRBV24-1,TRBD2,CATSGPSGGADGELFF,TGTGCCACCAGTGGACCTAGCGGGGGGGCTGACGGGGAGCTGTTTTTT
.,TRBJ1-2,TRBV3-1/TRBV3-2,.,CASSPRGGGYGYTF,TGTGCCAGCAGCCCCAGGGGCGGGGGCTATGGCTACACCTTC
many,TRBJ1-5,TRBV7-8,TRBD1,CASSLDRGHQHF,TGTGCCAGCAGCTTAGACAGGGGCCACCAGCATTTT
once,TRBJ1-2,TRBV28,.,CASSPESHGGYTF,TGTGCCAGCAGTCCGGAATCCCACGGGGGCTACACCTTC
.,TRBJ1-2,TRBV19,TRBD1,CASSIDRGSFGYTF,TGTGCCAGTAGTATCGACAGGGGATCTTTTGGCTACACCTTC
.,TRBJ2-5,TRBV5-1,.,CASSSSLETQYF,TGCGCCAGCAGCTCATCATTAGAGACCCAGTACTTC
.,TRBJ1-3,TRBV6-5,.,CASSYSDTQYNTIYF,TGTGCCAGCAGTTACTCTGACACCCAGTATAACACCATATATTTT
.,TRBJ2-3,TRBV9,TRBD2,CASSVGSGGTDTQYF,TGTGCCAGCAGCGTAGGTAGCGGGGGCACAGATACGCAGTATTTT
.,TRBJ2-2,TRBV7-2,TRBD2,CASSYSGGARTGELFF,TGTGCCAGCAGCTATAGCGGGGGGGCCCGAACCGGGGAGCTGTTTTTT
.,TRBJ1-1,TRBV29-1,TRBD1,CSVVIQGGNTEAFF,TGCAGCGTTGTTATACAGGGGGGGAACACTGAAGCTTTCTTT
.,TRBJ1-2,TRBV6-5,TRBD1,CASSPGVRGAIGYTF,TGTGCCAGCAGCCCCGGCGTCAGGGGGGCGATCGGCTACACCTTC
.,TRBJ2-7,TRBV11-3,TRBD2,CASSLGMTSGASYEQYF,TGTGCCAGCAGCTTAGGGATGACTAGCGGGGCTTCCTACGAGCAGTACTTC
.,TRBJ2-7,TRBV7-3,.,CASSLTQVANYEQYF,TGTGCCAGCAGCTTAACTCAGGTGGCGAACTACGAGCAGTACTTC
once,TRBJ2-3,TRBV2,TRBD2,CASSEAGGSGGLDTQYF,TGTGCCAGCAGTGAAGCCGGAGGAAGCGGGGGGCTGGATACGCAGTATTTT
.,TRBJ2-7,TRBV5-5,.,CASSSSGQASYEQYF,TGTGCCAGCAGCTCCTCCGGACAAGCCTCCTACGAGCAGTACTTC
.,TRBJ1-4,TRBV2,TRBD1,CASRGQITNEKLFF,TGTGCCAGCAGGGGACAGATAACTAATGAAAAACTGTTTTTT
.,TRBJ2-5,TRBV28,.,CATMTRLETQYF,TGTGCCACCATGACTAGATTGGAGACCCAGTACTTC
.,TRBJ2-3,TRBV7-6,.,CASSPPNTQYF,TGTGCCAGCAGCCCACCTAATACGCAGTATTTT
few,TRBJ1-1,TRBV5-4,.,CASSWGVAANTEAFF,TGTGCCAGCAGCTGGGGGGTCGCGGCGAACACTGAAGCTTTCTTT
once,TRBJ2-7,TRBV12-5,.,CASGPNTFGQYF,TGTGCTAGTGGTCCCAACACGTTTGGGCAGTACTTC
.,TRBJ1-6,TRBV28,.,CASSSEGSLSPLHF,TGTGCCAGCAGTTCTGAGGGAAGCCTTTCACCCCTCCACTTT
.,TRBJ2-7,TRBV5-1,TRBD1,CASSTQGRGQNEQYF,TGCGCCAGCAGCACCCAGGGCAGGGGGCAGAACGAGCAGTACTTC
few,TRBJ2-5,TRBV2,.,CASSEPFGGAVQETQYF,TGTGCCAGCAGTGAACCGTTTGGGGGCGCAGTACAAGAGACCCAGTACTTC
once,TRBJ1-4,TRBV5-4,TRBD1,CASSGQQGGGEKLFF,TGTGCCAGCAGTGGCCAACAGGGGGGCGGGGAAAAACTGTTTTTT
once,TRBJ2-7,TRBV5-1,TRBD1,CASSLEGTGDSYEQYF,TGCGCCAGCAGCCTGGAGGGGACAGGCGACTCCTACGAGCAGTACTTC
few,TRBJ1-5,TRBV28,.,CASSRDWGGNQPQHF,TGTGCCAGCAGCCGTGATTGGGGAGGCAATCAGCCCCAGCATTTT
.,TRBJ1-6,TRBV10-3,.,CAISESSGDSSPLHF,TGTGCCATCAGCGAATCTTCAGGGGATAGTTCACCCCTCCACTTT
.,TRBJ2-1,TRBV11-2,.,CASSLEGLGGLEYNEQFF,TGTGCCAGCAGCTTAGAAGGTTTGGGGGGGCTAGAGTACAATGAGCAGTTCTTC
once,TRBJ1-1,TRBV27,.,CASSIEGKGTEAFF,TGTGCCAGCAGTATTGAGGGCAAGGGAACTGAAGCTTTCTTT
.,TRBJ2-3,TRBV25-1,.,CASSELQWDTQYF,TGTGCCAGCAGTGAACTACAGTGGGATACGCAGTATTTT
.,TRBJ2-7,TRBV2,TRBD1,CASKNQGAGEQYF,TGTGCCAGCAAAAACCAGGGGGCGGGTGAGCAGTACTTC
.,TRBJ2-6,TRBV5-5,TRBD2,CASSPRGGGANVLTF,TGTGCCAGCAGCCCCCGGGGGGGAGGGGCCAACGTCCTGACTTTC
.,TRBJ2-3,TRBV28,.,CASNLMGPADTQYF,TGTGCCAGCAATCTCATGGGCCCCGCAGATACGCAGTATTTT
.,TRBJ2-7,TRBV6-5,.,CASSYVWGAAYEQYF,TGTGCCAGCAGTTACGTTTGGGGAGCCGCCTACGAGCAGTACTTC
many,TRBJ1-3,TRBV9,TRBD1,CASAGQGRNTIYF,TGTGCCAGCGCCGGACAGGGACGAAACACCATATATTTT